This is a list of T cell receptor beta chains from one sample in a study of blood T cell repertoires in COVID-19. The method was immunoSEQ multiplex PCR; TCRdb's version includes in-frame clones alone and lacks a portion of them. The sample comprises about 210,000 clones, 70% to 90% of which are singletons, and 4.5% to 5.5% rests with the top ten. Specimen: PBMCs or T cells enriched from blood (not recorded which). The origin of the receptors is a woman in her twenties or thirties who had been exposed to COVID-19. The CDR3 runs from the conserved cysteine through the conserved F or W. D genes are given only for firm matches. Clone size is given for some rows only: seen once, a few or many times, or a class if the clone is expanded.

CASSSTQDGHLPSNF | TGTGCCAGCAGTTCAACTCAGGACGGACATCTCCCCTCGAACTTT | NA | TRBJ1-6 | TRBV28 | 15 | few
CASSPNDPGRGEKLFF | TGTGCCAGCTCACCCAATGACCCAGGGAGGGGTGAAAAACTGTTTTTT | NA | TRBJ1-4 | TRBV18 | 16 | NA
CASIPGQTNEKLFF | TGTGCCAGCATTCCGGGACAGACTAATGAAAAACTGTTTTTT | TRBD1 | TRBJ1-4 | TRBV6-5 | 14 | NA
CASSIGGQGLYGYTF | TGTGCCAGTAGTATAGGTGGACAGGGGCTTTATGGCTACACCTTC | TRBD1 | TRBJ1-2 | TRBV19 | 15 | NA
CASSQEGQPAKNIQYF | TGCGCCAGCAGCCAGGAGGGACAGCCTGCCAAAAACATTCAGTACTTC | NA | TRBJ2-4 | TRBV4-1 | 16 | NA
CASSAESNSGANVLTF | TGTGCCAGCAGTGCCGAAAGCAACTCTGGGGCCAACGTCCTGACTTTC | NA | TRBJ2-6 | TRBV27 | 16 | NA
CATSDRSGEGTDTQYF | TGTGCCACCAGTGACCGTAGCGGGGAGGGAACAGATACGCAGTATTTT | TRBD2 | TRBJ2-3 | TRBV24-1 | 16 | NA
CAWSPGLAGEQFF | TGTGCCTGGAGTCCTGGACTAGCGGGGGAGCAGTTCTTC | TRBD2 | TRBJ2-1 | TRBV30 | 13 | NA
CASSVAGQGRQFF | TGTGCCAGCAGCGTAGCGGGACAGGGAAGGCAGTTCTTC | TRBD1 | TRBJ2-1 | TRBV9 | 13 | NA
CASSSPVGGAHEQFF | TGTGCCAGCAGCTCCCCCGTAGGGGGTGCTCATGAGCAGTTCTTC | NA | TRBJ2-1 | TRBV7-6 | 15 | NA
CASSQDRVGYTPTEAFF | TGTGCCAGCAGCCAAGATCGGGTCGGCTATACCCCGACTGAAGCTTTCTTT | NA | TRBJ1-1 | TRBV4-2 | 17 | NA
CSVGTGAGSNQPQHF | TGCAGCGTCGGGACAGGGGCCGGGAGCAATCAGCCCCAGCATTTT | TRBD1 | TRBJ1-5 | TRBV29-1 | 15 | NA
CASSLGNRGLNEQFF | TGCGCCAGCAGCTTGGGGAACAGGGGGCTGAATGAGCAGTTCTTC | TRBD1 | TRBJ2-1 | TRBV5-1 | 15 | NA
CASSPGTGNEKLFF | TGCGCCAGCAGCCCCGGGACAGGGAATGAAAAACTGTTTTTT | TRBD1 | TRBJ1-4 | TRBV5-1 | 14 | NA
CASRWAGRNTEAFF | TGTGCCAGCAGATGGGCGGGGCGGAACACTGAAGCTTTCTTT | NA | TRBJ1-1 | TRBV27 | 14 | NA
CASGFAGDSSYNEQFF | TGTGCTAGTGGTTTTGCCGGGGACAGTTCCTACAATGAGCAGTTCTTC | TRBD1 | TRBJ2-1 | TRBV12-5 | 16 | NA
CASRLGSGGAADTQYF | TGTGCCAGCAGATTAGGTAGCGGGGGGGCCGCAGATACGCAGTATTTT | TRBD2 | TRBJ2-3 | TRBV7-9 | 16 | NA
CASSLVTGSGEKLFF | TGTGCCAGCAGCTTAGTTACAGGGTCTGGTGAAAAACTGTTTTTT | NA | TRBJ1-4 | TRBV7-9 | 15 | NA
CASGGTSGYNEQFF | TGTGCCAGCGGGGGGACTAGCGGCTACAATGAGCAGTTCTTC | TRBD2 | TRBJ2-1 | TRBV3-1/TRBV3-2 | 14 | NA
CASSQGANGNTIYF | TGTGCCAGCAGCCAGGGGGCGAATGGAAACACCATATATTTT | NA | TRBJ1-3 | TRBV3-1/TRBV3-2 | 14 | NA
CASSYPGGAVNGYTF | TGTGCCAGCAGTTACCCGGGGGGCGCGGTAAATGGCTACACCTTC | NA | TRBJ1-2 | TRBV6-5 | 15 | NA
CASSWTGPSYNSPLHF | TGTGCCAGCAGTTGGACAGGGCCCTCCTATAATTCACCCCTCCACTTT | TRBD1 | TRBJ1-6 | TRBV27 | 16 | NA
CASSEQRWTGLRERDEQFF | TGTGCCAGCAGTGAACAGAGGTGGACAGGGCTTAGGGAACGCGATGAGCAGTTCTTC | TRBD1 | TRBJ2-1 | TRBV6-1 | 19 | NA
CASSPRVVASGDDTQYF | TGTGCCAGCAGTCCCCGGGTCGTGGCTAGCGGGGATGATACGCAGTATTTT | TRBD2 | TRBJ2-3 | TRBV7-6 | 17 | NA
CASSLRGLVGEQYF | TGTGCCAGCAGTCTGCGGGGGCTGGTGGGCGAGCAGTACTTC | NA | TRBJ2-7 | TRBV3-1/TRBV3-2 | 14 | NA
CASSQTSGQETQYF | TGCGCCAGCAGCCAAACTAGCGGCCAAGAGACCCAGTACTTC | TRBD2 | TRBJ2-5 | TRBV5-1 | 14 | NA
CASSAPGGITYEQYF | TGTGCCAGCAGTGCCCCAGGGGGCATTACCTACGAGCAGTACTTC | TRBD1 | TRBJ2-7 | TRBV27 | 15 | NA
CASSLDRGADGELFF | TGTGCCAGCAGCTTAGATCGGGGGGCTGACGGGGAGCTGTTTTTT | NA | TRBJ2-2 | TRBV7-9 | 15 | few
CASSPGQGGTEAFF | TGCGCCAGCAGCCCAGGACAGGGGGGCACTGAAGCTTTCTTT | TRBD1 | TRBJ1-1 | TRBV5-1 | 14 | few
CASSFKDRRNTEAFF | TGTGCCAGCAGCTTTAAGGACAGGCGGAACACTGAAGCTTTCTTT | TRBD1 | TRBJ1-1 | TRBV7-9 | 15 | NA
CASSPPHRGGSTNEKLFF | TGTGCCAGCTCACCACCCCACAGGGGAGGCTCAACTAATGAAAAACTGTTTTTT | TRBD1 | TRBJ1-4 | TRBV18 | 18 | NA
CASSSDRGLSGNTIYF | TGTGCCAGCAGCTCGGACAGGGGGCTTTCTGGAAACACCATATATTTT | TRBD1 | TRBJ1-3 | TRBV7-2 | 16 | NA
CASSYAGGTETQYF | TGTGCCAGCAGTTACGCGGGAGGAACGGAGACCCAGTACTTC | TRBD2 | TRBJ2-5 | TRBV6-2/TRBV6-3 | 14 | NA
CASSESGTFTDTQYF | TGTGCCAGCAGTGAATCCGGGACATTCACAGATACGCAGTATTTT | NA | TRBJ2-3 | TRBV25-1 | 15 | NA
CASSQQGNYGYTF | TGTGCCAGCAGTCAACAGGGTAACTATGGCTACACCTTC | NA | TRBJ1-2 | TRBV6-5 | 13 | NA
CASSLPRVRQPQHF | TGTGCCAGCAGCTTACCGCGGGTCAGACAGCCCCAGCATTTT | NA | TRBJ1-5 | TRBV5-4 | 14 | NA
CSVWTSTNYGYTF | TGCAGCGTCTGGACAAGCACAAACTATGGCTACACCTTC | NA | TRBJ1-2 | TRBV29-1 | 13 | NA
CASSRRTGNENEQFF | TGTGCCAGCTCCCGGCGGACAGGCAATGAGAATGAGCAGTTCTTC | TRBD1 | TRBJ2-1 | TRBV18 | 15 | NA
CASRSDRSNTEAFF | TGTGCCAGCAGGTCCGACAGGTCGAACACTGAAGCTTTCTTT | NA | TRBJ1-1 | TRBV2 | 14 | NA
CAWSSRDSSTDTQYF | TGTGCCTGGAGCAGTAGGGACAGTAGCACAGATACGCAGTATTTT | TRBD1 | TRBJ2-3 | TRBV30 | 15 | once
CASSLRSLKGQGYYEQYF | TGCGCCAGCAGCTTGCGTTCCTTAAAGGGACAGGGGTACTACGAGCAGTACTTC | TRBD1 | TRBJ2-7 | TRBV5-1 | 18 | NA
CASSQDPGLSPPTDTQYF | TGTGCCAGCAGCCAAGATCCGGGTCTCAGCCCCCCTACAGATACGCAGTATTTT | NA | TRBJ2-3 | TRBV4-2 | 18 | NA
CASSLEPRAGELFF | TGCGCCAGCAGCTTGGAGCCTAGAGCCGGGGAGCTGTTTTTT | NA | TRBJ2-2 | TRBV5-1 | 14 | few
CASSETGKNEQFF | TGTGCCAGCAGTGAGACAGGGAAAAATGAGCAGTTCTTC | TRBD1 | TRBJ2-1 | TRBV2 | 13 | NA
CASSPTGYTGNTIYF | TGCGCCAGCAGCCCTACAGGGTATACTGGAAACACCATATATTTT | NA | TRBJ1-3 | TRBV5-1 | 15 | NA
CASSQGGQGGTEAFF | TGTGCCAGCAGCCAAGGGGGACAGGGAGGCACTGAAGCTTTCTTT | TRBD1 | TRBJ1-1 | TRBV3-1/TRBV3-2 | 15 | NA
CASSRQGTNAPLHF | TGTGCCAGCAGCCGACAGGGGACAAACGCACCCCTCCACTTT | TRBD1 | TRBJ1-6 | TRBV3-1/TRBV3-2 | 14 | NA
CSVDPTSTDTQYF | TGCAGCGTTGACCCAACTAGCACAGATACGCAGTATTTT | NA | TRBJ2-3 | TRBV29-1 | 13 | NA
CARSNDWGYTF | TGTGCCAGAAGTAATGACTGGGGCTACACCTTC | NA | TRBJ1-2 | TRBV5-3 | 11 | NA
CASSHPGTGHYEQYF | TGTGCCAGCAGCCACCCCGGGACAGGACACTACGAGCAGTACTTC | TRBD1 | TRBJ2-7 | TRBV4-2 | 15 | NA
CASSTPSEALYEQYF | TGTGCCAGCAGTACCCCGAGTGAGGCCCTCTACGAGCAGTACTTC | NA | TRBJ2-7 | TRBV28 | 15 | NA
CATRPGQVYSYEQYF | TGTGCCACGCGTCCGGGACAGGTTTACTCCTACGAGCAGTACTTC | TRBD1 | TRBJ2-7 | TRBV10-3 | 15 | NA
CASSIQGDTEAFF | TGTGCCAGTAGTATACAGGGTGACACTGAAGCTTTCTTT | NA | TRBJ1-1 | TRBV19 | 13 | NA
CASSSPGTPYEQYF | TGTGCCAGCAGCTCGCCCGGGACACCCTACGAGCAGTACTTC | NA | TRBJ2-7 | TRBV5-6 | 14 | NA